These T cell receptor beta chains were read from a single sample in a study of PD-1 blockade in mismatch repair-deficient tumors. Their specific antigens are unknown. TCRdb's table, derived via immunoSEQ multiplex PCR, lists solely in-frame clones and lacks some. This table holds nearly 9,000 clones, about 90% found once. The source was cells cultured in vitro, collected from a patient treated with pembrolizumab. The receptors come from an adult with mismatch repair-deficient cancer. CDR3s include the opening cysteine and the closing phenylalanine or tryptophan. A D gene is named only where the DNA matches it firmly. For some rows the clone size is stated as once, few or many, or as a class when expanded; others skip it.

clone_size: once; j_call: TRBJ2-5; d_call: .; v_call: TRBV19; cdr3_nt: TGTGCCAGTAGTAAAAACCAACGAGAGACCCAGTACTTC; cdr3_aa: CASSKNQRETQYF
clone_size: once; j_call: TRBJ2-1; d_call: TRBD2; v_call: TRBV14; cdr3_nt: TGTGCCAGCAGCCCCTTTCTTACTAGCGGGGCCTACAATGAGCAGTTCTTC; cdr3_aa: CASSPFLTSGAYNEQFF
clone_size: .; j_call: TRBJ1-2; d_call: .; v_call: TRBV30; cdr3_nt: TGTGCCTGGAGTAACCTAAACTATGGCTACACCTTC; cdr3_aa: CAWSNLNYGYTF
clone_size: .; j_call: TRBJ2-7; d_call: .; v_call: TRBV6-6; cdr3_nt: TGTGCCAGCAGTTCTCCCCCGGCCTACTACGAGCAGTACTTC; cdr3_aa: CASSSPPAYYEQYF
clone_size: .; j_call: TRBJ2-5; d_call: TRBD2; v_call: TRBV30; cdr3_nt: TGTGCCTGGAAATGGACTAGCGTAGAGACCCAGTACTTC; cdr3_aa: CAWKWTSVETQYF
clone_size: .; j_call: TRBJ1-1; d_call: TRBD1; v_call: TRBV4-1; cdr3_nt: TGCGCCAGCAGCCAATACGACAGGGGTGAAGCTTTCTTT; cdr3_aa: CASSQYDRGEAFF
clone_size: .; j_call: TRBJ2-2; d_call: TRBD2; v_call: TRBV6-6; cdr3_nt: TGTGCCAGCAGTTACTCGAGGGGCGGGAGTGGGGAGCTGTTTTTT; cdr3_aa: CASSYSRGGSGELFF
clone_size: .; j_call: TRBJ2-1; d_call: .; v_call: TRBV5-1; cdr3_nt: TGCGCCAGCAGCCGGCAAGGGACTGGATACAATGAGCAGTTCTTC; cdr3_aa: CASSRQGTGYNEQFF
clone_size: .; j_call: TRBJ2-7; d_call: TRBD2; v_call: TRBV7-2; cdr3_nt: TGTGCCAGCAGCTTCCTAGCGGGAGGATGGTACTTC; cdr3_aa: CASSFLAGGWYF
clone_size: .; j_call: TRBJ2-7; d_call: TRBD1; v_call: TRBV30; cdr3_nt: TGTGCCTGGAACCGACGCGGGACAGGGTCCCACGAGCAGTACTTC; cdr3_aa: CAWNRRGTGSHEQYF
clone_size: once; j_call: TRBJ1-2; d_call: .; v_call: TRBV5-6; cdr3_nt: TGTGCCAGCAGTTTTTTGGGGCAGCTAGGCTATGGCTACACCTTC; cdr3_aa: CASSFLGQLGYGYTF
clone_size: .; j_call: TRBJ1-2; d_call: .; v_call: TRBV28; cdr3_nt: TGTGCCAGCAGTTCAATGGGTACATCGAGGGTCGGCTATGGCTACACCTTC; cdr3_aa: CASSSMGTSRVGYGYTF
clone_size: .; j_call: TRBJ2-7; d_call: .; v_call: TRBV5-1; cdr3_nt: TGCGCCAGCAGCCCGGACGGGGCCAGGTCCTCCTACGAGCAGTACTTC; cdr3_aa: CASSPDGARSSYEQYF
clone_size: few; j_call: TRBJ1-1; d_call: .; v_call: TRBV28; cdr3_nt: TGTGCCAGCAGTCCAGGACCGTTGAACACTGAAGCTTTCTTT; cdr3_aa: CASSPGPLNTEAFF
clone_size: .; j_call: TRBJ1-5; d_call: .; v_call: TRBV4-2; cdr3_nt: TGTGCCAGCAGCCAAGAGGGCGGCAGGGGCAATCAGCCCCAGCATTTT; cdr3_aa: CASSQEGGRGNQPQHF
clone_size: .; j_call: TRBJ2-1; d_call: .; v_call: TRBV7-9; cdr3_nt: TGTGCCAGCAGCTTAGTAGGGACCCCGTACAATGAGCAGTTCTTC; cdr3_aa: CASSLVGTPYNEQFF
clone_size: once; j_call: TRBJ2-2; d_call: TRBD2; v_call: TRBV27; cdr3_nt: TGTGCCAGCAACCCCCTAGCGGGAGGCGGGGAGCTGTTTTTT; cdr3_aa: CASNPLAGGGELFF
clone_size: .; j_call: TRBJ2-7; d_call: TRBD1; v_call: TRBV7-9; cdr3_nt: TGTGCCAGCAGCTCAGCCAGGGACAGCTCCTACGAGCAGTACTTC; cdr3_aa: CASSSARDSSYEQYF
clone_size: once; j_call: TRBJ2-7; d_call: .; v_call: TRBV7-2; cdr3_nt: TGTGCCAGCAGCCTAATGGGGGGAGTCGAGTACGAGCAGTACTTC; cdr3_aa: CASSLMGGVEYEQYF
clone_size: .; j_call: TRBJ2-7; d_call: TRBD1; v_call: TRBV7-9; cdr3_nt: TGTGCCAGCAGCTGGGGACAGGGGAAGACCTACGAGCAGTACTTC; cdr3_aa: CASSWGQGKTYEQYF
clone_size: .; j_call: TRBJ1-2; d_call: .; v_call: TRBV6-5; cdr3_nt: TGTGCCAGCAGTTACTCGGATACAGGGCGGAATGGCTACACCTTC; cdr3_aa: CASSYSDTGRNGYTF
clone_size: .; j_call: TRBJ2-2; d_call: .; v_call: TRBV9; cdr3_nt: TGTGCCAGCAGCGTGAGGCCGAACACCGGGGAGCTGTTTTTT; cdr3_aa: CASSVRPNTGELFF
clone_size: .; j_call: TRBJ1-4; d_call: TRBD1; v_call: TRBV6-6; cdr3_nt: TGTGCCAGCAGTCCCGGGACAGGGTTCTTTAATGAAAAACTGTTTTTT; cdr3_aa: CASSPGTGFFNEKLFF
clone_size: .; j_call: TRBJ1-5; d_call: TRBD1; v_call: TRBV28; cdr3_nt: TGTGCCAGCAGTTTGACAGGGGGTCAGCCCCAGCATTTT; cdr3_aa: CASSLTGGQPQHF
clone_size: .; j_call: TRBJ2-7; d_call: .; v_call: TRBV25-1; cdr3_nt: TGTGCCAGCAGTGCGCTCGAGCAGTACTTC; cdr3_aa: CASSALEQYF
clone_size: .; j_call: TRBJ1-2; d_call: .; v_call: TRBV7-9; cdr3_nt: TGTGCCAGCAGCTTAGGAGGGCTAGACTATGGCTACACCTTC; cdr3_aa: CASSLGGLDYGYTF
clone_size: few; j_call: TRBJ1-1; d_call: .; v_call: TRBV21-1; cdr3_nt: TGTGCCAGCAGCAGAGGAGGCCAAATCACTGAAGCTTTCTTT; cdr3_aa: CASSRGGQITEAFF
clone_size: .; j_call: TRBJ2-2; d_call: TRBD2; v_call: TRBV9; cdr3_nt: TGTGCCAGCAGCGTATGGGGGAAAATAGCGGGAAAAACCGGGGAGCTGTTTTTT; cdr3_aa: CASSVWGKIAGKTGELFF
clone_size: .; j_call: TRBJ2-2; d_call: .; v_call: TRBV7-9; cdr3_nt: TGTGCAGAAGGGGGCGGGGAGCTGTTTTTT; cdr3_aa: CAEGGGELFF
clone_size: few; j_call: TRBJ2-7; d_call: .; v_call: TRBV7-9; cdr3_nt: TGTGCCAGCACTCACTCTGACAGGTCCTACGAGCAGTACTTC; cdr3_aa: CASTHSDRSYEQYF
clone_size: .; j_call: TRBJ2-3; d_call: TRBD2; v_call: TRBV7-3; cdr3_nt: TGTGCCAGCAGCCCCGTAGCGGGCACCTCCACAGATACGCAGTATTTT; cdr3_aa: CASSPVAGTSTDTQYF
clone_size: .; j_call: TRBJ2-6; d_call: TRBD2; v_call: TRBV9; cdr3_nt: TGTGCCAGCAGCGTAGGACTAGCGGGTGCGTCGGCTGGGGCCAACGTCCTGACTTTC; cdr3_aa: CASSVGLAGASAGANVLTF
clone_size: .; j_call: TRBJ1-1; d_call: .; v_call: TRBV5-4; cdr3_nt: TGTGCCAGCAGCTCCGGGCTATCTCCCACCCCTGAAGCTTTCTTT; cdr3_aa: CASSSGLSPTPEAFF
clone_size: .; j_call: TRBJ2-7; d_call: TRBD2; v_call: TRBV11-2; cdr3_nt: TGTGCCAGCAGCTCCATAGCGGGGCCCCTAAACGAGCAGTACTTC; cdr3_aa: CASSSIAGPLNEQYF
clone_size: .; j_call: TRBJ2-2; d_call: TRBD1; v_call: TRBV19; cdr3_nt: TGTGCCAGTACCAATAGTCGGACAGGGTCGGGCGGGGAGCTGTTTTTT; cdr3_aa: CASTNSRTGSGGELFF
clone_size: .; j_call: TRBJ2-7; d_call: .; v_call: TRBV14; cdr3_nt: TGTGCCAGCAGCCTTCGGATCTCCTACGAGCAGTACTTC; cdr3_aa: CASSLRISYEQYF
clone_size: .; j_call: TRBJ1-2; d_call: TRBD1; v_call: TRBV27; cdr3_nt: TGTGCCAGCAGTTTACACAGGGGATATTATGGCTACACCTTC; cdr3_aa: CASSLHRGYYGYTF
clone_size: .; j_call: TRBJ2-1; d_call: .; v_call: TRBV7-3; cdr3_nt: TGTGCCAGCAGCTTAAGCCACGGAGGTTTGAATGAGCAGTTCTTC; cdr3_aa: CASSLSHGGLNEQFF
clone_size: .; j_call: TRBJ1-1; d_call: .; v_call: TRBV6-5; cdr3_nt: TGTGCCACCTACGGGTACACTGAAGCTTTCTTT; cdr3_aa: CATYGYTEAFF
clone_size: .; j_call: TRBJ2-5; d_call: .; v_call: TRBV9; cdr3_nt: TGTGCCAGCAGCGCTGGGGTTAGGGGGGCTGTTGAGACCCAGTACTTC; cdr3_aa: CASSAGVRGAVETQYF
clone_size: .; j_call: TRBJ2-3; d_call: TRBD2; v_call: TRBV29-1; cdr3_nt: TGCAGCGTTGAGGTAGCGGGAGGGAGCACAGATACGCAGTATTTT; cdr3_aa: CSVEVAGGSTDTQYF
clone_size: .; j_call: TRBJ2-7; d_call: TRBD2; v_call: TRBV7-7; cdr3_nt: TGTGCCAGCAGCTTAAGGAGCGGGAGCTACGAGCAGTACTTC; cdr3_aa: CASSLRSGSYEQYF
clone_size: .; j_call: TRBJ2-7; d_call: .; v_call: TRBV30; cdr3_nt: TGTGCCTGGAGTAAGGGGGCGCGGGGGCAGTACTTC; cdr3_aa: CAWSKGARGQYF
clone_size: .; j_call: TRBJ1-3; d_call: TRBD1; v_call: TRBV18; cdr3_nt: TGTGCCAGCTCACCACCGGGACAGCAAGGCGGAAACACCATATATTTT; cdr3_aa: CASSPPGQQGGNTIYF
clone_size: .; j_call: TRBJ1-2; d_call: .; v_call: TRBV7-2; cdr3_nt: TGTGCCAGCAGCTTAGACGGACCCCTAGGCTACACCTTC; cdr3_aa: CASSLDGPLGYTF
clone_size: .; j_call: TRBJ2-2; d_call: .; v_call: TRBV7-9; cdr3_nt: TGTGCCAGCAGCTTCGGTCGGAAGAACACCGGGGAGCTGTTTTTT; cdr3_aa: CASSFGRKNTGELFF
clone_size: .; j_call: TRBJ1-6; d_call: .; v_call: TRBV5-1; cdr3_nt: TGCGCCAGCAGCTTTGAGGATAATTCACCCCTCCACTTT; cdr3_aa: CASSFEDNSPLHF
clone_size: .; j_call: TRBJ2-7; d_call: TRBD1; v_call: TRBV28; cdr3_nt: TGTGCCAGCAGTTCCCTGTGGACAGGGACCCACGAGCAGTACTTC; cdr3_aa: CASSSLWTGTHEQYF